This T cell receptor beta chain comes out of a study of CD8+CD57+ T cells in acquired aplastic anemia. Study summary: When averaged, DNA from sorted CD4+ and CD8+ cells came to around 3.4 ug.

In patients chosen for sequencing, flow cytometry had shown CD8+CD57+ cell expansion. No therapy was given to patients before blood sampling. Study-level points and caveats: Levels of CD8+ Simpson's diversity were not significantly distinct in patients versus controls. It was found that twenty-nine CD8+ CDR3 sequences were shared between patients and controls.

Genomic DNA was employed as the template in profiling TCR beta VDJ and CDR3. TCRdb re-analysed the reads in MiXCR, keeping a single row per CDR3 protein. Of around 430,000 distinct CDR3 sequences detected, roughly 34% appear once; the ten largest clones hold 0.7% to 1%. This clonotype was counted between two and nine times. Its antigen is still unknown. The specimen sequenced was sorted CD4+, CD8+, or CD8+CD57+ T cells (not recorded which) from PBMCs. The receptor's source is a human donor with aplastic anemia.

In DNA form, the CDR3 reads TGTGCCACCAGTGCCGGGACGGGGATGTCAGATACGCAGTATTTT. Translating it yields CATSAGTGMSDTQYF. The chain is built from TRBV24-1 and TRBJ2-3, with D possibly called TRBD1 or TRBD2 (5 bases each). Trimming stripped 5 bases from V and 4 bases from J, with 15 bases between. CDR1 and CDR2 (germline): KGHDR, SFDVKD. The CDR3 length is 15 residues.